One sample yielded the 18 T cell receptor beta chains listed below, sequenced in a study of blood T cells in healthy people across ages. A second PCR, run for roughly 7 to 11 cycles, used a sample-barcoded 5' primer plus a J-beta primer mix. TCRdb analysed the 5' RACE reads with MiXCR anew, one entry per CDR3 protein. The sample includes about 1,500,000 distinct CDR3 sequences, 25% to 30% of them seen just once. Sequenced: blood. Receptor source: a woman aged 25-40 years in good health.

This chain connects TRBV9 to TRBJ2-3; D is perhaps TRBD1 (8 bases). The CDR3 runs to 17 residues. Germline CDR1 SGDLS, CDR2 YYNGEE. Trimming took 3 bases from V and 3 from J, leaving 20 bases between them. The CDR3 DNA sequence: TGTGCCAGCAGCGAGGGGGGAGGGACAGGCGATACAGATACGCAGTATTTT. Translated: CASSEGGGTGDTDTQYF. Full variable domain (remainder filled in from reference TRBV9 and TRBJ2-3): DSGVTQTPKHLITATGQRVTLRCSPRSGDLSVYWYQQSLDQGLQFLIQYYNGEERAKGNILERFSAQQFPDLHSELNLSSLELGDSALYFCASSEGGGTGDTDTQYFGPGTRLTVL.

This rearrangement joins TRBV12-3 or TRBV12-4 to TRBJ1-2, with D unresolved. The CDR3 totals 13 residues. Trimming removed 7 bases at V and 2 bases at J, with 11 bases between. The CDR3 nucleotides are TGTGCCAGCAACCCGCTCGACAACTATGGCTACACCTTC. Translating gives CASNPLDNYGYTF.

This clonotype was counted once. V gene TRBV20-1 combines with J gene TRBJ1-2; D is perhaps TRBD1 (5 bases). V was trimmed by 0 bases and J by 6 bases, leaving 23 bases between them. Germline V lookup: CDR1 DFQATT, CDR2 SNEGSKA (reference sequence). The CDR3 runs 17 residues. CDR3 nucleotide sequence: TGCAGTGCTAGAGATATGGACCTAGGGGCCGATAGCCATGGCTACACCTTC. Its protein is CSARDMDLGADSHGYTF.

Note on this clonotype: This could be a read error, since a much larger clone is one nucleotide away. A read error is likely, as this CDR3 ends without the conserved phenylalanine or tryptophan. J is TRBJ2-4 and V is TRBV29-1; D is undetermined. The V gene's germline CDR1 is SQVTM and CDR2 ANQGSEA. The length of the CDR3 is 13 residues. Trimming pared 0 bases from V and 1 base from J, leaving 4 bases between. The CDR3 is CSVEEGAKNIQYI. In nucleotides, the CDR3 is TGCAGCGTTGAAGAGGGGGCCAAAAACATTCAGTACATC.

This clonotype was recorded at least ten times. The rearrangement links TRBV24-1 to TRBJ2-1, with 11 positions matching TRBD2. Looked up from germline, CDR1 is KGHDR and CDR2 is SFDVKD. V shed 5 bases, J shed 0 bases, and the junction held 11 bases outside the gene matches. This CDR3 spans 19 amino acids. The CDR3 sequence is CATSGSGTSGPSSYNEQFF. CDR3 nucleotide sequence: TGTGCCACCAGTGGCTCCGGGACTAGCGGACCGAGCTCCTACAATGAGCAGTTCTTC.

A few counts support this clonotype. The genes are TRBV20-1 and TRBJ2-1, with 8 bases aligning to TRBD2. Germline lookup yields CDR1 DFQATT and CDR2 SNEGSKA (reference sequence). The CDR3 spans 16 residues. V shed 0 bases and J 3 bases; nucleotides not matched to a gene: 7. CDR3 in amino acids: CSARDFSGNDYNEQFF. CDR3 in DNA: TGCAGTGCTAGAGACTTTAGCGGGAACGACTACAATGAGCAGTTCTTC.

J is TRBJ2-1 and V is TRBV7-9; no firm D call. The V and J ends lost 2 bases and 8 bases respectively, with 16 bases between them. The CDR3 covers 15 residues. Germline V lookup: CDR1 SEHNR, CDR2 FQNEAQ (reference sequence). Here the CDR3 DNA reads TGTGCCAGCAGCTTACTTTCATCGGGCTCCTATGAGCAGTTCTTC. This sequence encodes CASSLLSSGSYEQFF. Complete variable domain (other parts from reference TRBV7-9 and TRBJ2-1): DTGVSQNPRHKITKRGQNVTFRCDPISEHNRLYWYRQTLGQGPEFLTYFQNEAQLEKSRLLSDRFSAERPKGSFSTLEIQRTEQGDSAMYLCASSLLSSGSYEQFFGPGTRLTVL.

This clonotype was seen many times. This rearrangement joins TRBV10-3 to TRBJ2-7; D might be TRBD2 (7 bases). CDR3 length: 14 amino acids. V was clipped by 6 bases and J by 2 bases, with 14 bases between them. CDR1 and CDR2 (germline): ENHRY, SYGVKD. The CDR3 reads CAISHGGPTYEQYF. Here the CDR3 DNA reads TGTGCCATCAGCCACGGGGGGCCGACCTACGAGCAGTACTTC.

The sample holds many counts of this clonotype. The DNA of the CDR3 is TGTGCCAGCAGGCCAGGGTGGGGACAGGCCTCTATTCTACAAGAGACCCAGTACTTC. Its protein product is CASRPGWGQASILQETQYF. The V call is TRBV28, the J call TRBJ2-5, with 8 bases identical to TRBD1. Germline V gene data show CDR1 as MDHEN and CDR2 as SYDVKM. The junction had 20 bases not matched to a gene; V was cut back by 6 bases and J by 2 bases. This CDR3 region has 19 residues.

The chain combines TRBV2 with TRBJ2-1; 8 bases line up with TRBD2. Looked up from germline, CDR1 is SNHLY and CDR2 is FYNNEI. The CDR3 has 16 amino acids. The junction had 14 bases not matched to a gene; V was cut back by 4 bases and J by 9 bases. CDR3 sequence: CASSVTGTRGSGEQFF. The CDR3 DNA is TGTGCCAGCAGTGTCACCGGGACTAGAGGTTCTGGTGAGCAGTTCTTC. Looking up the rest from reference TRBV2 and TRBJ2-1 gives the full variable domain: EPEVTQTPSHQVTQMGQEVILRCVPISNHLYFYWYRQILGQKVEFLVSFYNNEISEKSEIFDDQFSVERPDGSNFTLKIRSTKLEDSAMYFCASSVTGTRGSGEQFFGPGTRLTVL.

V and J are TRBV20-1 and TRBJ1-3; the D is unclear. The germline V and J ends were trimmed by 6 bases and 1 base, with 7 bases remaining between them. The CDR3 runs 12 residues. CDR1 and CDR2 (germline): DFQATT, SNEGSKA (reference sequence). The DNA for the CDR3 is TGCAGTGCCCAGTCTTCTGGAAACACCATATATTTT. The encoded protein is CSAQSSGNTIYF.

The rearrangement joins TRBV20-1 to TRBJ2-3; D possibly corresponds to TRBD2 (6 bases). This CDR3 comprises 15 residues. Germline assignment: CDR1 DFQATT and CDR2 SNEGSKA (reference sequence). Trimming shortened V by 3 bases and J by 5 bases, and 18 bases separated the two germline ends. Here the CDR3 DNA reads TGCAGTGCTAGCCTTGAGGGAGGAGAATTAGATACGCAGTATTTT. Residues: CSASLEGGELDTQYF.

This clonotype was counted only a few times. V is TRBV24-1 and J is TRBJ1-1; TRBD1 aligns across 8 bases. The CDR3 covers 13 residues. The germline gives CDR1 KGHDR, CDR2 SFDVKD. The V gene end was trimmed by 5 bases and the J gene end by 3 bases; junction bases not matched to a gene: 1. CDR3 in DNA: TGTGCCACCAGTGCAGGGGGCTACACTGAAGCTTTCTTT. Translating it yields CATSAGGYTEAFF.

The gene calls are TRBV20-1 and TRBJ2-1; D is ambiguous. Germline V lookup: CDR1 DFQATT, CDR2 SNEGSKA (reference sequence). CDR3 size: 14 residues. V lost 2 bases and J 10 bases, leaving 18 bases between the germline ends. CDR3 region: CSARPADVAREQFF. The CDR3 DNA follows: TGCAGTGCTAGACCCGCTGATGTAGCCCGAGAGCAGTTCTTC.

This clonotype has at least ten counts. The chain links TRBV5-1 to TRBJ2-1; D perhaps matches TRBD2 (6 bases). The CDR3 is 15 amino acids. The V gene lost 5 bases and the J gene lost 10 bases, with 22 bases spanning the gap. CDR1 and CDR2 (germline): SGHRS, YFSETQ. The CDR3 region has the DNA TGCGCCAGCAGACGAGACGGGACGGTGGGGGGAGAGCAGTTCTTC. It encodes CASRRDGTVGGEQFF.

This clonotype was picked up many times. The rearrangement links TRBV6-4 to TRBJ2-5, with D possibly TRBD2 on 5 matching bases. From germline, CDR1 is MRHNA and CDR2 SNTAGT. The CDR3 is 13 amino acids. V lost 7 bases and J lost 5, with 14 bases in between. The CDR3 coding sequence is TGTGCCAGCAAGCAGGCGGGCGACGAGACCCAGTACTTC. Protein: CASKQAGDETQYF.

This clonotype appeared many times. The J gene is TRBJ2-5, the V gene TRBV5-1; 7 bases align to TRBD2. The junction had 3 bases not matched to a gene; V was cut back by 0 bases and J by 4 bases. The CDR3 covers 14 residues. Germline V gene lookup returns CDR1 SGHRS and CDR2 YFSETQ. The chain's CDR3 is CASSLDAGVETQYF. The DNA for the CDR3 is TGCGCCAGCAGCTTGGATGCGGGGGTAGAGACCCAGTACTTC.

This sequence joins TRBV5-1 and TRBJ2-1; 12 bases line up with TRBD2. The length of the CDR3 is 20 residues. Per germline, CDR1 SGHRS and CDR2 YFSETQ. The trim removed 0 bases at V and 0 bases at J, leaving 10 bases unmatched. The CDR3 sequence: CASSLAWRTSGTRSYNEQFF. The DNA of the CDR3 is TGCGCCAGCAGCTTGGCCTGGCGGACTAGCGGGACTCGCTCCTACAATGAGCAGTTCTTC. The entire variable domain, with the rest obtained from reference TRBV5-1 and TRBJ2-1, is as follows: KAGVTQTPRYLIKTRGQQVTLSCSPISGHRSVSWYQQTPGQGLQFLFEYFSETQRNKGNFPGRFSGRQFSNSRSEMNVSTLELGDSALYLCASSLAWRTSGTRSYNEQFFGPGTRLTVL.